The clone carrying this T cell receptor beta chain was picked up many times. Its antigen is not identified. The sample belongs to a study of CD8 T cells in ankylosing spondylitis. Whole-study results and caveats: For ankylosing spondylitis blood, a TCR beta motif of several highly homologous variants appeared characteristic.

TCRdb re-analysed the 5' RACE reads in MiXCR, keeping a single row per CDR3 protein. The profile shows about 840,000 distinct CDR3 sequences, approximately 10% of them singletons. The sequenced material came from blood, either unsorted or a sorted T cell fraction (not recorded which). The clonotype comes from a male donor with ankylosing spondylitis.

CDR3 residues: CASSLRDRGQETQYF. The CDR3, as DNA: TGCGCCAGCAGCCTCCGGGACAGAGGACAAGAGACCCAGTACTTC. The genes are TRBV5-1 and TRBJ2-5; 7 bases map to TRBD1. This CDR3 is built from 15 residues. Germline loops: CDR1 SGHRS, CDR2 YFSETQ. The V segment lost 4 bases and the J segment 2 bases; nucleotides outside the gene matches: 8.